This T cell receptor beta chain was recovered during a study of shared clonotypes between healthy human individuals. Background on the study: Three plates each covered CD4 naive and memory; CD8 naive two, CD8 memory one. General study results and limits: It was observed that 4% to 6% of naive CD4 clonotypes were shared across a handful of donors. Blood was the sole source, and tissue repertoires probably differ.

Germline V gene sequence: CDR1 SGHTA, CDR2 FQGTGA. CDR3 length: 15 residues. Deletions cut 2 bases from V and 0 bases from J, with 7 bases between. The sorted-subset replicate PCRs were given about 210 ng DNA, which is 30,000 to 35,000 T cell genomes. Here immunoSEQ multiplex PCR was the method, and the copy in TCRdb shows in-frame clones only, minus some. The sample gives fewer than 1.4 million clones, 75% to 85% of which show up once; roughly 0.61% is in the top ten. This clone was seen only a few times. Antigen specificity is unknown. The TCR comes from a man younger than 30 in good health. Some clones in this sample may be carry-over from other donors' samples. Specimen: memory CD4+ T cells from PBMCs. Subset reported: CD45RA-negative fraction. V is TRBV7-3 and J is TRBJ2-2; D remains unclear. The CDR3 DNA reads as TGTGCCAGCAGCTTACCAGGAGCGAACACCGGGGAGCTGTTTTTT. Translation: CASSLPGANTGELFF.